The clone carrying this TCR beta chain was seen only a few times. As yet, its antigen is unknown. The V and J ends lost 0 bases and 1 base respectively, with 12 bases between them. Germline CDR1 reads SGHTA; CDR2 reads FQGNSA. This CDR3 spans 16 amino acids. TCRdb passed the 5' RACE reads through MiXCR, listing each CDR3 protein once. The repertoire holds 500,000 to 650,000 distinct CDR3 sequences, with approximately 13% as singletons. This sample was included in a study of T cells after yellow fever vaccination. In the study overall: Fractions low in cell number were prepared with SMART-Seq v4 Ultra Low Input.

Study results and caveats: Across the CD4 and CD8 compartments, a small share of clonotypes was present in both.

The sample here was PBMCs, taken on the day of the yellow fever booster vaccination. The chain uses TRBV7-2 and TRBJ1-1; D remains ambiguous. This sequence originates from a man aged 25-45 years who received the YFV17D yellow fever vaccine. CDR3 sequence (DNA): TGTGCCAGCAGCTTAGCCAGGTGGAAAGGGAACACTGAAGCTTTCTTT. It codes for CASSLARWKGNTEAFF.